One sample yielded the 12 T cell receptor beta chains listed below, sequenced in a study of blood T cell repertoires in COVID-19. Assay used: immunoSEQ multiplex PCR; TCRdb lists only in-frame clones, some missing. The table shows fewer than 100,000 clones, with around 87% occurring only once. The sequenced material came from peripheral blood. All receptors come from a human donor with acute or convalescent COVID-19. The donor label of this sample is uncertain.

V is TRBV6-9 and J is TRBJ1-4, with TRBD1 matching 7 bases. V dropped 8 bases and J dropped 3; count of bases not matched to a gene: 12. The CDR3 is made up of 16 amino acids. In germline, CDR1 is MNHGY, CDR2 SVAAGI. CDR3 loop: CASGGRGRIANEKLFF. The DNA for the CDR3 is TGTGCCAGCGGCGGCAGGGGGAGGATTGCTAATGAAAAACTGTTTTTT.

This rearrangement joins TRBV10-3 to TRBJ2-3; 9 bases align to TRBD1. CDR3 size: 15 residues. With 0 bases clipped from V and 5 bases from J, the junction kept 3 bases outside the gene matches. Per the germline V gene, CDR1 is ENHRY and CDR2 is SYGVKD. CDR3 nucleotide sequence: TGTGCCATCAGTGAGTCCAGGACAGGGGTAGATACGCAGTATTTT. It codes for CAISESRTGVDTQYF.

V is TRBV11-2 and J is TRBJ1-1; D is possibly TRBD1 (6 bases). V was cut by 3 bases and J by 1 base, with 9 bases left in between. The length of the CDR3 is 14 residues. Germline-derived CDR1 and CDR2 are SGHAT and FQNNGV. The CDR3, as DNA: TGTGCCAGCAGCTTGGCAGGGGCGAACACTGAAGCTTTCTTT. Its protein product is CASSLAGANTEAFF.

The DNA for the CDR3 is TGTGCCAGCAGCCCACGCAACACACCATCACCCCTCCACTTT. Protein product: CASSPRNTPSPLHF. The J gene is TRBJ1-6, the V gene TRBV5-6; D call uncertain. The CDR3 has 14 residues. CDR1 and CDR2 (germline): SGHDT, YYEEEE. V was clipped by 4 bases and J by 10 bases, with 15 bases between them.

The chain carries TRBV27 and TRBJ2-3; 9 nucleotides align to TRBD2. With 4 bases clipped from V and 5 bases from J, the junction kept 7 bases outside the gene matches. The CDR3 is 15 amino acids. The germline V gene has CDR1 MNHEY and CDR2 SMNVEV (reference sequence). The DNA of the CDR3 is TGTGCCAGCAGTTCACCGCGGGGGGGCCTAGATACGCAGTATTTT. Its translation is CASSSPRGGLDTQYF.

As DNA, the CDR3 is TGTGCCACCATGTTGGGGACGAGCGGGGGGGAATACAATGAGCAGTTCTTC. Translated: CATMLGTSGGEYNEQFF. The chain carries TRBV15 and TRBJ2-1; 10 bases are shared with TRBD2. The germline gives CDR1 LNHNV, CDR2 YYDKDF (reference sequence). The CDR3 consists of 17 residues. After removal of 7 bases from V and 4 bases from J, the junction contained 13 bases not matched to a gene.

For the CDR3, the DNA is TGTGCCAGCAGCTCCGGCGTAGCGGGGGGGCGAGAGACCCAGTACTTC. This gives the protein CASSSGVAGGRETQYF. V and J are TRBV11-2 and TRBJ2-5; 11 bases are a match to TRBD2. With 4 bases clipped from V and 4 bases from J, the junction kept 8 bases outside the gene matches. CDR1 is SGHAT and CDR2 is FQNNGV in the germline V gene. CDR3 length equals 16 residues.

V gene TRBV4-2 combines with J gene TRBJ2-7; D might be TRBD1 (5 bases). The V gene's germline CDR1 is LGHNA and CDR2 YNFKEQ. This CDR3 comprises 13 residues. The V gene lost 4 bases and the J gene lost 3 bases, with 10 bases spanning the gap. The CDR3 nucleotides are TGTGCCAGCAGCCGGACCAGGGACTACGAGCAGTACTTC. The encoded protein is CASSRTRDYEQYF.

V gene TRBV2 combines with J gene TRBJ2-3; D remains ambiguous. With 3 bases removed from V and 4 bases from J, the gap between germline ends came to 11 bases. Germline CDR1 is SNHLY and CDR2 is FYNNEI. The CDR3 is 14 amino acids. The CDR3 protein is CASSDAPPADTQYF. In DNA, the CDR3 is TGTGCCAGCAGTGACGCCCCCCCGGCAGATACGCAGTATTTT.

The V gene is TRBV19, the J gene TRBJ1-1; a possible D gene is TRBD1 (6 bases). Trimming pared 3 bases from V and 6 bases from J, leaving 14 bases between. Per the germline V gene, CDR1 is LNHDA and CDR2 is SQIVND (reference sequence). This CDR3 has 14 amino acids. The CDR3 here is CASSIQGWGPEAFF. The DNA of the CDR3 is TGTGCCAGTAGTATTCAGGGTTGGGGGCCTGAAGCTTTCTTT. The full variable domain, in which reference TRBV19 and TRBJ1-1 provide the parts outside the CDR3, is DGGITQSPKYLFRKEGQNVTLSCEQNLNHDAMYWYRQDPGQGLRLIYYSQIVNDFQKGDIAEGYSVSREKKESFPLTVTSAQKNPTAFYLCASSIQGWGPEAFFGQGTRLTVV.

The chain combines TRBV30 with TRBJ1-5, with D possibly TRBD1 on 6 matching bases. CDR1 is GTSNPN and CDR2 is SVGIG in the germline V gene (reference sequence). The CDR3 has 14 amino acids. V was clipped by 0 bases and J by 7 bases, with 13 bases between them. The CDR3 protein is CAWSVEGGIQPQHF. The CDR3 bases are TGTGCCTGGAGTGTAGAGGGGGGGATACAGCCCCAGCATTTT.

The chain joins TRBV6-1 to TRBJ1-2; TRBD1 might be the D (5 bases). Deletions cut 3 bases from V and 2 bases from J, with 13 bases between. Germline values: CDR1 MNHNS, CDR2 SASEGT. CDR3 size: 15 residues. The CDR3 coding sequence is TGTGCCAGCAGTGATGGACATCCTGCGAACTATGGCTACACCTTC. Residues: CASSDGHPANYGYTF.